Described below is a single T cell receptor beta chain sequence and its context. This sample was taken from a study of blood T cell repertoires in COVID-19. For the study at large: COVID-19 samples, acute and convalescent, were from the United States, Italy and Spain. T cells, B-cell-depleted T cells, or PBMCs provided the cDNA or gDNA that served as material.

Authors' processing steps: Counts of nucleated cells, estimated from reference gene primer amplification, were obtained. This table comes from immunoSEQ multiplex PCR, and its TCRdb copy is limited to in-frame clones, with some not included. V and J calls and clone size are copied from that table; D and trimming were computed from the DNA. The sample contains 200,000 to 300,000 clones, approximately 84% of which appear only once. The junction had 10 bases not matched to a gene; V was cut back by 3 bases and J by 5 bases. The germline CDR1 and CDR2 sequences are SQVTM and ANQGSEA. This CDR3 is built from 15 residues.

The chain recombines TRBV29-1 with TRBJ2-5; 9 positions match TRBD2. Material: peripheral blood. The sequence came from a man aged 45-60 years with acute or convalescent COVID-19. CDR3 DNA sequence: TGCAGCGTTGAGAAGTTAGCGGGAGTGCGGGAGACCCAGTACTTC. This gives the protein CSVEKLAGVRETQYF.